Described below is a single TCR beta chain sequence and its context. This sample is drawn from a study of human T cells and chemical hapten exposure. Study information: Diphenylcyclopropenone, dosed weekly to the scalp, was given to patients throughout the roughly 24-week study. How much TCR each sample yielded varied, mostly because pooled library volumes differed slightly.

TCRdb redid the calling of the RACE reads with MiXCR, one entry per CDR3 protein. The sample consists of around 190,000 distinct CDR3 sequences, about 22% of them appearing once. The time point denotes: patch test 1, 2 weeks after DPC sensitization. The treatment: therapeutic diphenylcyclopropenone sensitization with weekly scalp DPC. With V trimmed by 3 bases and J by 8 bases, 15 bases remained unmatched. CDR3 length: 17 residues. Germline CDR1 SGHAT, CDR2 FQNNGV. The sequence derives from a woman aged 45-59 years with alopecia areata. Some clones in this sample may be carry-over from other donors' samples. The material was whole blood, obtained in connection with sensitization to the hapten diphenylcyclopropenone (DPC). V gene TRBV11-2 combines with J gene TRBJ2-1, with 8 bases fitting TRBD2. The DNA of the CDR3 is TGTGCCAGCAGCTTTCTAAGGGGAGCGGGAGAAGTAGATGAGCAGTTCTTC. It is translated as CASSFLRGAGEVDEQFF.